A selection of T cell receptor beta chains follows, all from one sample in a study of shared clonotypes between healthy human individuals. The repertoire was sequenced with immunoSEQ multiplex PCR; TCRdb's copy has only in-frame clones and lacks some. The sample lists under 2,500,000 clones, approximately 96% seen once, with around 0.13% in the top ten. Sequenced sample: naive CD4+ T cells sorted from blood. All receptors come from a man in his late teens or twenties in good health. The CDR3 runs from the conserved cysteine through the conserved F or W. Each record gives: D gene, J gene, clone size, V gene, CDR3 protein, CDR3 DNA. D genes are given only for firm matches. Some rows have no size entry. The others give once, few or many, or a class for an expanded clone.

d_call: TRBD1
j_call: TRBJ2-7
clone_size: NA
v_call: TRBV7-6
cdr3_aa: CASSLNRGPSYEQYF
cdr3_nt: TGTGCCAGCAGTCTTAACAGGGGTCCTTCCTACGAGCAGTACTTC

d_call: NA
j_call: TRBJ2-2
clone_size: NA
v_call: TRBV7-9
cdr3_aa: CASSLAGNTGELFF
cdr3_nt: TGTGCCAGCAGCTTAGCGGGAAACACCGGGGAGCTGTTTTTT

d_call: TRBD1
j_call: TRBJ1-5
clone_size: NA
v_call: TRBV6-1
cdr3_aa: CASSDGQGKGQPQHF
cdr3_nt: TGTGCCAGCAGTGACGGACAGGGGAAGGGCCAGCCCCAGCATTTT

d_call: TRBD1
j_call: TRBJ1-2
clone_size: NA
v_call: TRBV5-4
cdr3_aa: CASSWSGQGARGYTF
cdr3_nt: TGTGCCAGCAGCTGGAGCGGACAGGGGGCGCGTGGCTACACCTTC

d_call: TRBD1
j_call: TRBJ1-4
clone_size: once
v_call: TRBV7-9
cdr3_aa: CASIESGQGKEKLFF
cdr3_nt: TGTGCCAGCATCGAATCGGGACAGGGAAAGGAAAAACTGTTTTTT

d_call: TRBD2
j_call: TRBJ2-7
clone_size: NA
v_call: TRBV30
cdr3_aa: CAWTLGIAGLDYEQYF
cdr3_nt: TGTGCCTGGACATTGGGTATAGCGGGGCTTGACTACGAGCAGTACTTC

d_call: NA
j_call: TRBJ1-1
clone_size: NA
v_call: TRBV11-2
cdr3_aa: CASSRPGTDTEAFF
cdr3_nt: TGTGCCAGCAGCCGACCCGGGACTGACACTGAAGCTTTCTTT

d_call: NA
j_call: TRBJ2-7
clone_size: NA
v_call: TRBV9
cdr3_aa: CASSVGNGLYEQYF
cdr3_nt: TGTGCCAGCAGCGTAGGTAATGGCTTATACGAGCAGTACTTC

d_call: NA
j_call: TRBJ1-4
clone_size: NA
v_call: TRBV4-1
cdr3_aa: CASSLSTSDGEKLFF
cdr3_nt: TGCGCCAGCAGCCTCTCGACCTCAGACGGTGAAAAACTGTTTTTT

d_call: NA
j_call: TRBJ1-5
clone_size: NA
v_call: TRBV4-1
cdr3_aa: CASSQDPEEWYQPQHF
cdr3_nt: TGCGCCAGCAGCCAAGATCCCGAAGAGTGGTATCAGCCCCAGCATTTT

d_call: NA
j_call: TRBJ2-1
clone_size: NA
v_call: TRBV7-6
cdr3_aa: CASSFSNEQFF
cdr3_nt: TGTGCCAGCAGCTTTTCAAATGAGCAGTTCTTC

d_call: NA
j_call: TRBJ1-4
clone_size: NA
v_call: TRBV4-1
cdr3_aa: CASRPGAEVREKLFF
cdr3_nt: TGCGCCAGTAGGCCGGGGGCTGAGGTGCGTGAAAAACTGTTTTTT

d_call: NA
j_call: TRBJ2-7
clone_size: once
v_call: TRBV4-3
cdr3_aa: CASSQGQGDYEQYF
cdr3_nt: TGCGCCAGCAGCCAAGGCCAGGGAGACTACGAGCAGTACTTC

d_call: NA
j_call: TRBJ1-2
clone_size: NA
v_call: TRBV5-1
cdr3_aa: CASSSGTPNYGYTF
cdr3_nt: TGCGCCAGCAGCTCCGGGACACCAAACTATGGCTACACCTTC

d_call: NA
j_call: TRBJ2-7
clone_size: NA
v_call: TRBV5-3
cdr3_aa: CAGNYEQYF
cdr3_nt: TGTGCCGGGAACTACGAGCAGTACTTC

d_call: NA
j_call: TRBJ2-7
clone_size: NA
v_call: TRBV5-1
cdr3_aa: CASSPDSLAYEQYF
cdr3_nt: TGCGCCAGCAGCCCCGACAGTTTGGCCTACGAGCAGTACTTC

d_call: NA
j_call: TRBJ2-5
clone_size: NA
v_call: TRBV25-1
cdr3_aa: CASSEFSGLGPGETQYF
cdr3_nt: TGTGCCAGCAGTGAATTTAGTGGGCTAGGCCCGGGGGAGACCCAGTACTTC

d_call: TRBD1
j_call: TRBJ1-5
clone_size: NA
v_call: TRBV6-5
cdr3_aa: CASSYGQGQPQHF
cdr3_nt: TGTGCCAGCAGTTACGGACAGGGCCAGCCCCAGCATTTT

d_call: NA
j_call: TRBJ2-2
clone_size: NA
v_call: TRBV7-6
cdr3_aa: CASSAQRGGPGELFF
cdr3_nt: TGTGCCAGCAGCGCGCAGAGGGGAGGACCCGGGGAGCTGTTTTTT

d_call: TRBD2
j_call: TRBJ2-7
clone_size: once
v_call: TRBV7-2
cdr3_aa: CASSLVVAGTYEQYF
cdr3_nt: TGTGCCAGCAGCTTAGTGGTAGCGGGAACCTACGAGCAGTACTTC

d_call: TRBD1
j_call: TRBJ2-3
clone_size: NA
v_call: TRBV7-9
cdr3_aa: CASSRFRDRGTDTQYF
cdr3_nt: TGTGCCAGCAGCAGGTTTCGGGACAGGGGTACAGATACGCAGTATTTT

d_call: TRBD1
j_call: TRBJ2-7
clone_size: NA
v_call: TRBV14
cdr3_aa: CASSRQGRLEQYF
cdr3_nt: TGTGCCAGCAGCCGACAGGGGAGACTCGAGCAGTACTTC

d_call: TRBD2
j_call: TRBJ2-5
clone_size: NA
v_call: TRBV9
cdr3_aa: CASSVTSGRETQYF
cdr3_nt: TGTGCCAGCAGCGTTACTAGCGGAAGGGAGACCCAGTACTTC

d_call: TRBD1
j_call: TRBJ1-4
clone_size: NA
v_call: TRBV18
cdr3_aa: CASSPDHRDRKLFF
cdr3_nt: TGTGCCAGCTCACCTGACCACAGGGACAGGAAACTGTTTTTT

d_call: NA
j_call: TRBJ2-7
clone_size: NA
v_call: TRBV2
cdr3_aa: CASSRDGSYEQYF
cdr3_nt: TGTGCCAGCAGCCGAGACGGATCCTACGAGCAGTACTTC

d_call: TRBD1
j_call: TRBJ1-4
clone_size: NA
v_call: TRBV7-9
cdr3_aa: CASSLGGQEKLFF
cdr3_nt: TGTGCCAGCAGTTTAGGGGGCCAGGAAAAACTGTTTTTT

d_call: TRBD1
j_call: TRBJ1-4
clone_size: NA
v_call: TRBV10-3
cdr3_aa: CATRDRDQEKLFF
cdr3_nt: TGTGCCACCCGGGACAGGGACCAGGAAAAACTGTTTTTT

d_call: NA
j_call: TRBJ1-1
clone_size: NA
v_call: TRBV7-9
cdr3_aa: CASSLNGVNTEAFF
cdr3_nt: TGTGCCAGCAGCTTAAATGGGGTTAACACTGAAGCTTTCTTT

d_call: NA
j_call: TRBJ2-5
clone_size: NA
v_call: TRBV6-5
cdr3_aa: CASSRGHQETQYF
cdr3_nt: TGTGCCAGCAGCCGGGGTCACCAAGAGACCCAGTACTTC

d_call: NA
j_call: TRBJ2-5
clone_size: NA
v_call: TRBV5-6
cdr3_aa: CASSSGLAQYF
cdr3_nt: TGTGCCAGCAGCTCCGGGCTGGCCCAGTACTTC

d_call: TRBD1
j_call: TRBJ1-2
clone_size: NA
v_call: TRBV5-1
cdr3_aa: CASSHKTGGLDGYTF
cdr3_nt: TGCGCCAGCAGCCATAAGACAGGGGGCCTGGACGGCTACACCTTC

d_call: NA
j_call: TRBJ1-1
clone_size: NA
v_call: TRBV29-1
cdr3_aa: CSVDAGITEAFF
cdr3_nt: TGCAGCGTTGATGCGGGTATCACTGAAGCTTTCTTT

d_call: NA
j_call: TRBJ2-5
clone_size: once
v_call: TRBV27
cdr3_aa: CASHPEPVPEETQYF
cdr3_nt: TGTGCCAGCCATCCCGAACCGGTACCTGAAGAGACCCAGTACTTC

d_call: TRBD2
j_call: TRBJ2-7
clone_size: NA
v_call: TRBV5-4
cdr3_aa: CASSSSSGGAYSEQYF
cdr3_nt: TGTGCCAGCAGCTCTAGTAGCGGGGGGGCTTACTCCGAGCAGTACTTC

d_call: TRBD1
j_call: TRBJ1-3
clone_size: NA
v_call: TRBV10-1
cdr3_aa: CASQGAVGNTIYF
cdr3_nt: TGCGCCAGCCAGGGGGCAGTTGGAAACACCATATATTTT

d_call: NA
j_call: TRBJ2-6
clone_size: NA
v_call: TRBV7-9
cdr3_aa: CASSPSLGANVLTF
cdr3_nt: TGTGCCAGCAGCCCCTCCTTAGGGGCCAACGTCCTGACTTTC

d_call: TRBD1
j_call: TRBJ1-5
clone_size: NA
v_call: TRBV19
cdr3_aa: CASSIGTGSKRSNQPQHF
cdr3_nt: TGTGCCAGTAGTATAGGGACAGGATCAAAACGGAGCAATCAGCCCCAGCATTTT

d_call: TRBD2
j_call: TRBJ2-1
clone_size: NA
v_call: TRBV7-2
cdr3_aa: CASSRTSAEYEQFF
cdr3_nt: TGTGCCAGCAGCCGGACTAGCGCCGAATACGAGCAGTTCTTC

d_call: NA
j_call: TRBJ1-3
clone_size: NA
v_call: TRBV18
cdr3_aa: CASSPAGSGNTIYF
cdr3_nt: TGTGCCAGCTCACCAGCGGGTTCTGGAAACACCATATATTTT

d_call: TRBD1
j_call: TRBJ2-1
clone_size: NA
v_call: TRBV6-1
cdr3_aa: CASRKGQGNEQFF
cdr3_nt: TGTGCCAGCAGAAAGGGACAGGGGAATGAGCAGTTCTTC

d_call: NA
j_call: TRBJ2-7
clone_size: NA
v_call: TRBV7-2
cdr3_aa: CASSLAELGEQYF
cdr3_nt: TGTGCCAGCAGCTTAGCTGAATTGGGCGAGCAGTACTTC

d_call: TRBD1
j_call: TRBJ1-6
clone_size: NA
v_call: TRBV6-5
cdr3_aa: CASRQGNASPLHF
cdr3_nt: TGTGCCAGCAGACAGGGGAATGCTTCACCCCTCCACTTT

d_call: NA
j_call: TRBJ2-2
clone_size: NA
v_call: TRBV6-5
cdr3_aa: CASSRDQTGELFF
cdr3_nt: TGTGCCAGCAGCAGGGACCAAACCGGGGAGCTGTTTTTT

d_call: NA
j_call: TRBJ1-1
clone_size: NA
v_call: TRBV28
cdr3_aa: CASSFPNTEAFF
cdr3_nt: TGTGCCAGCAGTTTTCCAAACACTGAAGCTTTCTTT

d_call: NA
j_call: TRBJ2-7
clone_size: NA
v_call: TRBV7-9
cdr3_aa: CASSSAVFGQPSTYEQYF
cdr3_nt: TGTGCCAGCAGCTCAGCGGTATTTGGGCAGCCATCTACCTACGAGCAGTACTTC

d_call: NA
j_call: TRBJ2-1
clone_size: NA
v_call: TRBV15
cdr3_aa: CATSSNGAGNEQFF
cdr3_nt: TGTGCCACCAGCAGCAATGGGGCTGGCAATGAGCAGTTCTTC

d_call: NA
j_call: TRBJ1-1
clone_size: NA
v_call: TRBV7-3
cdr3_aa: CASSASVNTEAFF
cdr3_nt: TGTGCCAGCAGCGCTAGCGTGAACACTGAAGCTTTCTTT

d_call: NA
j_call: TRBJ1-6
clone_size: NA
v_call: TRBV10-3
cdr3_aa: CAISEGRNNSPLHF
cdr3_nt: TGTGCCATCAGCGAGGGCAGGAATAATTCACCCCTCCACTTT

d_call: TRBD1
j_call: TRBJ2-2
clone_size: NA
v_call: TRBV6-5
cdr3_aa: CASSYTIQGAGELFF
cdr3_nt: TGTGCCAGCAGTTACACCATACAGGGGGCCGGGGAGCTGTTTTTT

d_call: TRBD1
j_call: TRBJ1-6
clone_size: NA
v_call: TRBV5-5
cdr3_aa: CASSPMLPGGSYNSPLHF
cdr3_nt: TGTGCCAGCAGCCCGATGCTCCCAGGGGGCTCCTATAATTCACCCCTCCACTTT

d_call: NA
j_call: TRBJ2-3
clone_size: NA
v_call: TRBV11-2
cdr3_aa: CASSRLAGSTDTQYF
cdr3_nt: TGTGCCAGCAGCCGACTGGCGGGATCCACAGATACGCAGTATTTT

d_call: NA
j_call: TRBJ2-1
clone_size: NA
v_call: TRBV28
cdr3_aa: CASSLYPGGSANEQFF
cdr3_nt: TGTGCCAGCAGTTTGTACCCTGGGGGTAGCGCGAATGAGCAGTTCTTC

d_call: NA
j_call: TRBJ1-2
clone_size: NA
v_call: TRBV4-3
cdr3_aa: CASSQDAGGIGYGYTF
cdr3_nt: TGCGCCAGCAGCCAAGATGCGGGGGGCATAGGCTATGGCTACACCTTC

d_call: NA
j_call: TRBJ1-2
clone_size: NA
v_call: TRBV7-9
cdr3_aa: CASSLERGHRDGYTF
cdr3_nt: TGTGCCAGCAGCTTAGAAAGGGGCCACCGGGATGGCTACACCTTC

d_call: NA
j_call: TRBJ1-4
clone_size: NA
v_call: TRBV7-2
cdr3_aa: CASSLAGGLANEKLFF
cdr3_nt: TGTGCCAGCAGCTTAGCAGGCGGACTGGCTAATGAAAAACTGTTTTTT

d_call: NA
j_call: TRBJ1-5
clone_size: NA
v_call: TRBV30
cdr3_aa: CAWSVGDYSNQPQHF
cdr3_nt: TGTGCCTGGAGTGTAGGAGATTATAGCAATCAGCCCCAGCATTTT

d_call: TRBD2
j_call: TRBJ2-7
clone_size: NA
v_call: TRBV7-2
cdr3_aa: CASSLVPGLAINSYEQYF
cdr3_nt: TGTGCCAGCAGCCTAGTCCCGGGACTAGCGATTAACTCCTACGAGCAGTACTTC

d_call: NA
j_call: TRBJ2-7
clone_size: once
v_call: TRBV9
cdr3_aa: CASSGGAANSYEQYF
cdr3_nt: TGTGCCAGCAGCGGGGGGGCCGCCAACTCCTACGAGCAGTACTTC

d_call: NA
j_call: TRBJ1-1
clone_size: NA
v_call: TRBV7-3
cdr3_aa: CASKQEMNTEAFF
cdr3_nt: TGTGCCAGCAAGCAGGAGATGAACACTGAAGCTTTCTTT

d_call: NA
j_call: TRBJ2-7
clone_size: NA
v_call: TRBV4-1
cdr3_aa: CASSRGVGYEQYF
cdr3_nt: TGCGCCAGCAGCAGGGGAGTGGGCTACGAGCAGTACTTC